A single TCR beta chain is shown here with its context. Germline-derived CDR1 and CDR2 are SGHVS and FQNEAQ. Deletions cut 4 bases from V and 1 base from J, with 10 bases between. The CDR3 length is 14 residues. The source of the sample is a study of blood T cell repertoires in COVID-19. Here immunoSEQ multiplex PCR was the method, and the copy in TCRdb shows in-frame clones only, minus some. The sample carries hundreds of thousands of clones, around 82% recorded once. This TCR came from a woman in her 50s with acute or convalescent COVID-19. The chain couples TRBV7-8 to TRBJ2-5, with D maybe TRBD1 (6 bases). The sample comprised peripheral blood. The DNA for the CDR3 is TGTGCCAGCAGCTGGGGGCAGGGCCAAGAGACCCAGTACTTC. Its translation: CASSWGQGQETQYF.